In this sample, the clone carrying this T cell receptor (beta chain) turned up many times. Its cognate antigen is unknown. This entry comes from a study of T cell repertoires in cytomegalovirus infection. Turning to the study itself: Indications of both CMV infection and matching HLA type were provided by public TCR beta signatures.

Notes on the study in general: Accumulated public TCR beta family frequency recognized individuals carrying CMV together with the relevant HLA.

The germline V gene has CDR1 SGHTA and CDR2 FQGNSA. The CDR3 contains 13 residues. V lost 7 bases and J lost 0, with 7 bases in between. TCRdb called the reads again in MiXCR, with one record for every CDR3 protein. The sample records approximately 500,000 distinct CDR3 sequences, 11% being singletons. The chain recombines TRBV7-2 with TRBJ2-1; D ambiguous. This clonotype originated in a human donor in good health (CMV status not recorded). Some clones in this sample may be carry-over from other donors' samples. The sample comprised PBMCs. The CDR3 reads CASTRSSYNEQFF. The DNA for the CDR3 is TGTGCCAGCACCCGGAGCTCCTACAATGAGCAGTTCTTC.